This passage covers 23 T cell receptor beta chains from one sample sequenced in a study of blood T cells in healthy people across ages. Through a sample-barcoded 5' primer and a J-beta primer mix, a second PCR was run for roughly 6 to 12 cycles. Each CDR3 protein is one row after TCRdb ran MiXCR on the 5' RACE reads. The sample has 1.5 million to 2 million distinct CDR3 sequences; around 48% are singletons. Source material: blood. The receptor source for this set is a woman between 40 and 55 years old in good health.

A few counts support this clonotype. CDR3 sequence: CASGFHGRRGKGQYF. The CDR3 nucleotides are TGTGCTAGTGGTTTCCACGGACGTAGGGGTAAGGGGCAGTACTTC. This chain links TRBV12-5 with TRBJ2-5; D is perhaps TRBD1 (5 bases). V dropped 3 bases and J dropped 11 bases, with 22 bases sitting between them. This CDR3 comprises 15 residues. Germline assignment: CDR1 LGHNT and CDR2 FRNRAP.

This rearrangement joins TRBV20-1 to TRBJ2-5; a weak D match, TRBD1 (6 bases). Trimming shortened V by 5 bases and J by 4 bases, and 17 bases separated the two germline ends. CDR1 and CDR2 from the germline V gene are DFQATT and SNEGSKA (reference sequence). CDR3 length: 14 amino acids. CDR3: CSAATGTQGETQYF. The DNA for the CDR3 is TGCAGTGCTGCCACCGGGACACAGGGAGAGACCCAGTACTTC.

This chain joins TRBV3-1 and TRBJ2-7; TRBD2 matches at 10 bases. The CDR3 extends over 20 amino acids. Losses at the gene ends were 2 bases for V and 7 bases for J; bases not matched to a gene: 23. Germline V gene sequence: CDR1 LGHDT, CDR2 YNNKEL (reference sequence). The CDR3 DNA reads TGTGCCAGCAGCCAATTGTTCGCTAGCGGGGGACTCGACTCCTACAATGAGCAGTACTTC. Amino acids: CASSQLFASGGLDSYNEQYF.

CDR3 sequence: CASRTGGVNTEAFF. CDR3 in DNA: TGTGCCAGCAGGACAGGGGGCGTAAACACTGAAGCTTTCTTT. This chain links TRBV27 with TRBJ1-1; 10 bases are shared with TRBD1. V was clipped by 6 bases and J by 2 bases; unmatched bases: 3. The germline V gene encodes CDR1 MNHEY and CDR2 SMNVEV (reference sequence). This CDR3 region has 14 residues.

Only a few counts were recorded for this clonotype. This chain uses TRBV4-2 with TRBJ2-1; 9 bases are shared with TRBD1. The germline CDR1 and CDR2 sequences are LGHNA and YNFKEQ. This CDR3 has 17 residues. V dropped 2 bases and J dropped 0; count of bases not matched to a gene: 5. This CDR3 is CASSQTGTGSSYNEQFF. CDR3 DNA sequence: TGTGCCAGCAGCCAAACGGGGACAGGGTCCTCCTACAATGAGCAGTTCTTC.

The gene calls are TRBV27 and TRBJ2-7; D may be TRBD2 (5 bases). CDR3 length: 14 amino acids. CDR1 is MNHEY, CDR2 SMNVEV, per germline (reference sequence). Trimming stripped 1 base from V and 5 bases from J, with 12 bases between. This CDR3 reads CASSLFSRGNEQYF. CDR3 sequence (DNA): TGTGCCAGCAGTTTATTTTCCCGGGGTAACGAGCAGTACTTC.

Points on this clonotype: At one boundary the junction diverges from the germline segment, which might be a read error. The V gene is TRBV24-1, the J gene TRBJ2-1; 11 bases are shared with TRBD2. The CDR3 contains 17 residues. Per the germline V gene, CDR1 is KGHDR and CDR2 is SFDVKD. CDR3 in DNA: TGTGCCATCAGTGAAGTACATAGCGGGGGGGCATACAATGAGCAGTTCTTC. The encoded protein is CAISEVHSGGAYNEQFF.

The chain links TRBV5-1 to TRBJ1-2; 10 positions match TRBD1. This CDR3 is 15 amino acids long. The trim removed 0 bases at V and 5 bases at J, leaving 4 bases unmatched. From germline, CDR1 is SGHRS and CDR2 YFSETQ. This chain's CDR3 is CASSLDRTGGYGYTF. CDR3 nucleotides: TGCGCCAGCAGCTTGGATCGGACAGGGGGGTATGGCTACACCTTC. The full variable domain, rest sourced from reference TRBV5-1 and TRBJ1-2, is KAGVTQTPRYLIKTRGQQVTLSCSPISGHRSVSWYQQTPGQGLQFLFEYFSETQRNKGNFPGRFSGRQFSNSRSEMNVSTLELGDSALYLCASSLDRTGGYGYTFGSGTRLTVV.

This chain connects TRBV9 to TRBJ2-3, with 12 nucleotides matching TRBD2. Germline CDR1 and CDR2: SGDLS and YYNGEE. The CDR3 extends over 20 amino acids. V lost 3 bases and J lost 5; bases outside the gene matches: 19. CDR3 nucleotides: TGTGCCAGCAGCGCAACACCTCGAGGCCTAGCGGGGGGGCGGGGAGATACGCAGTATTTT. Its protein product is CASSATPRGLAGGRGDTQYF.

A few counts support this clonotype. The V and J genes are TRBV7-2 and TRBJ1-2; D unclear. Germline V gene sequence: CDR1 SGHTA, CDR2 FQGNSA. The CDR3 spans 10 residues. Trimming stripped 5 bases from V and 6 bases from J, with 4 bases between. For the CDR3, the DNA is TGTGCCAGCAGCACAGATGGCTACACCTTC. It translates to CASSTDGYTF.

There are a few counts of this clonotype. The chain has TRBV20-1 and TRBJ1-4; the D is unclear. Trimming stripped 6 bases from V and 1 base from J, with 9 bases between. CDR3 size: 13 residues. From germline, CDR1 is DFQATT and CDR2 SNEGSKA (reference sequence). This CDR3 is CSAPERTNEKLFF. DNA of the CDR3: TGCAGTGCGCCAGAGCGAACTAATGAAAAACTGTTTTTT.

This clonotype occurred many times. The chain joins TRBV4-2 to TRBJ2-3, with 9 bases that match TRBD2. Losses at the gene ends were 4 bases for V and 2 bases for J; bases not matched to a gene: 7. Germline CDR1 LGHNA, CDR2 YNFKEQ. CDR3 length equals 16 residues. The CDR3 region has the DNA TGTGCCAGCAGCCCGAACAGCGGGGGGCCCACAGATACGCAGTATTTT. It yields the protein CASSPNSGGPTDTQYF.

V and J are TRBV20-1 and TRBJ1-1; D perhaps matches TRBD1 (5 bases). There are 16 residues in the CDR3. The germline V gene has CDR1 DFQATT and CDR2 SNEGSKA (reference sequence). V was pared by 2 bases and J by 1 base, with 17 bases between. CDR3 sequence (DNA): TGCAGTGCTAGACCCCCTAACAGGTACCAGAACACTGAAGCTTTCTTT. This gives the protein CSARPPNRYQNTEAFF.

This clonotype has a handful of counts. The chain employs TRBV24-1 and TRBJ1-2, with D possibly matching TRBD1 (5 bases). This CDR3 has 13 residues. V gave up 5 bases and J gave up 3 bases, with 9 bases separating them. CDR1 is KGHDR and CDR2 is SFDVKD in the germline V gene. The CDR3 spells CATSAARDYGYTF. CDR3 sequence (DNA): TGTGCCACCAGTGCGGCCAGGGACTATGGCTACACCTTC.

This chain links TRBV9 with TRBJ2-7; 8 bases map to TRBD1. Per germline, CDR1 SGDLS and CDR2 YYNGEE. The CDR3 is made up of 16 amino acids. The junction had 11 bases not matched to a gene; V was cut back by 4 bases and J by 2 bases. In DNA, the CDR3 is TGTGCCAGCAGCCCCTCCGCAGGGGGCCTGACCTACGAGCAGTACTTC. Protein product: CASSPSAGGLTYEQYF.

This clonotype came up a few times. The rearrangement uses TRBV20-1 and TRBJ2-3; 7 nucleotides agree with TRBD2. Germline V gene sequence: CDR1 DFQATT, CDR2 SNEGSKA (reference sequence). V was pared by 6 bases and J by 4 bases, with 13 bases of the junction left unmatched. The CDR3 is made up of 15 amino acids. CDR3 bases: TGCAGTGCCCAAGGCGGTGGGGGGAGGGCAGATACGCAGTATTTT. Protein sequence: CSAQGGGGRADTQYF.

The gene calls are TRBV7-2 and TRBJ2-3; D is uncertain. Germline V gives CDR1 SGHTA, CDR2 FQGNSA. This CDR3 is built from 16 residues. V lost 2 bases, J lost 2 bases, and 14 bases lay in between. As DNA, the CDR3 is TGTGCCAGCAGCTTAAGGGCCCTACCCACCACAGATACGCAGTATTTT. This codes for CASSLRALPTTDTQYF.

This rearrangement joins TRBV9 to TRBJ2-3; D is possibly TRBD1 (9 bases). Trimming left V 3 bases short and J 9 bases short, with 26 bases between. The CDR3 spans 17 residues. Germline CDR1 is SGDLS and CDR2 is YYNGEE. DNA of the CDR3: TGTGCCAGCAGCGCGACGGGGGGGGACAGGGCCACGAGGACGCAGTATTTT. Translated: CASSATGGDRATRTQYF.

This clonotype was counted a single time. V is TRBV6-1 and J is TRBJ2-5; D is possibly TRBD2 (6 bases). Germline V gives CDR1 MNHNS, CDR2 SASEGT. This CDR3 is 15 amino acids long. Deletions cut 0 bases from V and 2 bases from J, with 10 bases between. CDR3 nucleotide sequence: TGTGCCAGCAGTGAAGCACGGGGGAGGCAAGAGACCCAGTACTTC. Its protein product is CASSEARGRQETQYF.

The CDR3 sequence: CASSLKGGTNQPQHF. The CDR3 coding sequence is TGTGCCAGCAGCTTGAAGGGAGGGACTAATCAGCCCCAGCATTTT. The chain recombines TRBV5-5 with TRBJ1-5, with D possibly matching TRBD1 (5 bases). The CDR3 length is 15 residues. V was cut by 1 base and J by 4 bases, with 12 bases left in between. Germline assignment: CDR1 SGHKS and CDR2 YYEKEE (reference sequence).

Many counts were recorded for this clonotype. The V call is TRBV7-2, the J call TRBJ2-7; perhaps TRBD1 as D (5 bases). The ends were cut back, 5 bases at V and 0 bases at J, with 8 bases in the middle. The CDR3 totals 13 residues. The germline CDR1 and CDR2 sequences are SGHTA and FQGNSA. As DNA, the CDR3 is TGTGCCAGCAGCGTTGACAGCTCCTACGAGCAGTACTTC. Protein sequence: CASSVDSSYEQYF.

This clonotype was observed a few times. The chain joins TRBV6-2 or TRBV6-3 to TRBJ1-2; no clear D gene. CDR1 and CDR2 (germline): MNHEY, SVGEGT. Trimming cost V 5 bases and J 8 bases, with 12 bases left between them. The CDR3 length is 12 residues. The CDR3 DNA follows: TGTGCCAGCAGTGAGGGCCAGCGAGGCTACACCTTC. Its translation: CASSEGQRGYTF.

The chain links TRBV7-2 to TRBJ2-3, with 9 positions matching TRBD2. This CDR3 contains 17 residues. Trimming took 2 bases from V and 3 from J; bases not matched to a gene: 9. Germline V lookup: CDR1 SGHTA, CDR2 FQGNSA. The DNA for the CDR3 is TGTGCCAGCAGCTTATACCGCCGAGCGGGGGGAACAGATACGCAGTATTTT. Amino acids: CASSLYRRAGGTDTQYF. Combining the CDR3 with reference TRBV7-2 and TRBJ2-3 gives the whole variable domain GAGVSQSPSNKVTEKGKDVELRCDPISGHTALYWYRQSLGQGLEFLIYFQGNSAPDKSGLPSDRFSAERTGGSVSTLTIQRTQQEDSAVYLCASSLYRRAGGTDTQYFGPGTRLTVL.